Listed below are T cell receptor beta chains from one sample, sequenced in a study of cytomegalovirus exposure and HLA in healthy donors. Sequenced by immunoSEQ multiplex PCR; TCRdb stores in-frame clones only, minus some. In the table there are 150,000 or so clones, more than 75% of which are singletons. The sample comprised PBMCs. Every receptor here comes from a woman under 40 in good health and CMV-seronegative. The CDR3 runs from the conserved cysteine through the conserved F or W.

TRBV19	TRBJ2-1	CASNLAGAYNEQFF
TRBV18	TRBJ1-6	CASSPSVLDRGLSPLHF
TRBV4-1	TRBJ2-7	CASSIQGVDYEQYF
TRBV19	TRBJ2-7	CASSAGQGFEQYF
TRBV29-1	TRBJ2-5	CSAGHRGLRETQYF
TRBV2	TRBJ1-1	CASSNGDSRAFF
TRBV6-5	TRBJ2-2	CASRSSGVYTGELFF
TRBV4-2	TRBJ1-1	CASSQVSQGARTEAFF
TRBV10-1	TRBJ1-4	CASSEGGSNEKLFF
TRBV5-4	TRBJ2-7	CAYRQGVSYEQYF
TRBV19	TRBJ1-5	CAIGPTTGRTQHF
TRBV7-9	TRBJ1-1	CASSLAGQQAFF
TRBV27	TRBJ1-5	CASSFRGVDQPQHF
TRBV6-5	TRBJ1-5	CASSTTDSQPQHF
TRBV15	TRBJ2-1	CATSRDWGGLNEQFF
TRBV19	TRBJ2-7	CASGQGIEQYF
TRBV6-1	TRBJ1-3	CASSDRGTGNTIYF
TRBV7-9	TRBJ2-2	CASSLAKGLNTGELFF
TRBV7-9	TRBJ2-5	CASSFRTGGQYQETQYF
TRBV4-3	TRBJ2-7	CASSQDRASGGDEQYF
TRBV4-1	TRBJ1-6	CASSPDRVSYNSPLHF
TRBV5-4	TRBJ2-7	CASSARDSYDEQYF
TRBV18	TRBJ2-1	CASSPPYNNEQFF
TRBV6-1	TRBJ2-4	CASSELAGGKNIQYF
TRBV4-2	TRBJ2-5	CASSDPESGETQYF
TRBV19	TRBJ1-6	CASSPTGGYSPLHF
TRBV6-1	TRBJ2-7	CATVKGTGGDEQYF
TRBV7-9	TRBJ2-3	CASSPALPRLAGNTDTQYF
TRBV5-3	TRBJ1-2	CARSPRDRELYGYTF
TRBV7-9	TRBJ1-6	CASSLPGGNSPLHF
TRBV27	TRBJ2-7	CASSMTGSSYEQYF
TRBV5-4	TRBJ2-7	CASRRDRASYEQYF
TRBV5-1	TRBJ2-1	CASTPAGGYNEQFF
TRBV15	TRBJ1-4	CATSSPGQGNEKLFF
TRBV11-2	TRBJ1-2	CASSSNRGSGLGGYTF
TRBV4-3	TRBJ2-1	CASSRIGGRDEQFF
TRBV5-1	TRBJ2-7	CASRETGVTYEQYF
TRBV6-6	TRBJ2-1	CASSRTGYNEQFF
TRBV5-6	TRBJ2-5	CASSLESGGGETQYF
TRBV4-2	TRBJ2-5	CASSRSGTSGQETQYF
TRBV6-1	TRBJ2-1	CASIEGGNEQFF